This T cell receptor (beta chain) was identified in a study of T cells in Graves' hyperthyroidism and ophthalmopathy. Authors of the study amplified TCR beta CDR3 regions from RNA transcripts. A set of HTBI primers served as the primers for a first-round RT-PCR of the TCR CDR3. TCRdb processed the multiplex PCR reads anew with MiXCR; each CDR3 protein has one entry. The data contain roughly 800,000 distinct CDR3 sequences, roughly 40% of them singletons. From germline, CDR1 is DFQATT and CDR2 SNEGSKA (reference sequence). V shed 6 bases, J shed 3 bases, and the junction held 9 bases outside the gene matches. CDR3 size: 14 residues. Subjects aged 18 to 65 presented with newly diagnosed hyperthyroidism of less than 2 months' duration.

The TCR comes from a man aged 18-30 years with Graves' hyperthyroidism. The source material was blood. The chain has TRBV20-1 and TRBJ2-7; 9 bases line up with TRBD2. The DNA for the CDR3 is TGCAGTGCCCCGGACCCGACTAGCGGCTACGAGCAGTACTTC. It codes for CSAPDPTSGYEQYF.